This T cell receptor beta chain was found in a study of CXCR3-negative and CXCR3-positive naive CD8 T cells. Per the germline V gene, CDR1 is SQVTM and CDR2 is ANQGSEA. This CDR3 contains 15 residues. The method, 5' RACE with UMI labels, was used to prepare the TRB cDNA libraries. TCRdb reprocessed the 5' RACE reads, with one entry per CDR3 protein and no DNA. The repertoire table contains thousands of distinct CDR3 sequences. This clonotype is called medium-sized (0.01 to 0.1%) based on its frequency. Its antigen is unknown. General study findings and limits: CXCR3-positive naive cells carried more hydrophobic TRB CDR3s than CXCR3-negative naive cells did.

A CD45RO-CCR7+CD27+CD95- phenotype identified naive CD8+ T cells. This sequence originates from a human donor in good health. Some clones in this sample may be carry-over from other donors' samples. The chain joins TRBV29-1 to TRBJ1-1; the TCRdb D gene call, TRBD1, has no DNA to confirm it. The sequenced material came from naive CXCR3+ CD8+ T cells from blood. As for subset: CD45RO-CCR7+CD27+CD95- naive CD8+ T cells expressing CXCR3 (TNR3+). The CDR3: CSAGIRGQLNTEAFF.